One and the same sample provided the 12 T cell receptor beta chains below, sequenced in a study of cytomegalovirus exposure and HLA in healthy donors. PCR used 60 Vbeta primers and 13 Jbeta primers. This table comes from immunoSEQ multiplex PCR, and its TCRdb copy is limited to in-frame clones, with some not included. The sample carries approximately 150,000 clones, 75% to 90% recorded once. Sequencing was carried out using PBMCs. Every receptor here comes from a woman aged 25-40 years in good health and CMV-seronegative.

V is TRBV28 and J is TRBJ1-2, with D perhaps matching TRBD1 (6 bases). Between the trimmed V and J ends, which lost 6 bases and 7 bases, there was a span of 15 bases. This CDR3 spans 13 amino acids. Germline lookup yields CDR1 MDHEN and CDR2 SYDVKM. The CDR3 is CASRDRDLIGYTF. The CDR3 region has the DNA TGTGCCAGCAGGGACAGAGATCTTATTGGCTACACCTTC.

The chain couples TRBV6-1 to TRBJ2-7, with D unresolved. V dropped 3 bases and J dropped 3 bases, with 9 bases sitting between them. The germline V gene encodes CDR1 MNHNS and CDR2 SASEGT. The CDR3 runs to 13 residues. In nucleotides, the CDR3 is TGTGCCAGCAGTGAGGTCAGGTACTACGAGCAGTACTTC. Protein: CASSEVRYYEQYF.

This chain links TRBV30 with TRBJ2-4; D is unresolved. The V end was cut by 3 bases, the J end by 5 bases, with 5 bases between. CDR1 GTSNPN and CDR2 SVGIG come from the germline V gene (reference sequence). This CDR3 is built from 11 residues. For the CDR3, the DNA is TGTGCCTGGAGAGTAGAAAACATTCAGTACTTC. This translates into CAWRVENIQYF. The whole variable domain, filled in from reference TRBV30 and TRBJ2-4, reads SQTIHQWPATLVQPVGSPLSLECTVEGTSNPNLYWYRQAAGRGLQLLFYSVGIGQISSEVPQNLSASRPQDRQFILSSKKLLLSDSGFYLCAWRVENIQYFGAGTRLSVL.

This rearrangement joins TRBV19 to TRBJ2-5; D ambiguous. CDR1 is LNHDA and CDR2 is SQIVND in the germline V gene (reference sequence). The V gene lost 3 bases and the J gene lost 5 bases, with 16 bases spanning the gap. This CDR3 contains 15 residues. CDR3 protein: CASSMRPSRVETQYF. CDR3 sequence (DNA): TGTGCCAGTAGTATGCGACCGAGCCGGGTGGAGACCCAGTACTTC.

This clone was recorded once. This chain links TRBV5-1 with TRBJ2-3; weak D call: TRBD1 (5 bases). CDR1 SGHRS and CDR2 YFSETQ come from the germline V gene. The CDR3 has 13 residues. V gave up 0 bases and J gave up 6 bases, with 8 bases separating them. CDR3 in amino acids: CASSLARADTQYF. CDR3 bases: TGCGCCAGCAGCTTGGCCAGGGCCGATACGCAGTATTTT.

This chain connects TRBV5-4 to TRBJ2-3; 11 bases align to TRBD2. The junction had 8 bases not matched to a gene; V was cut back by 6 bases and J by 5 bases. The CDR3 runs to 15 residues. CDR1 is SGHNT and CDR2 is YYREEE in the germline V gene (reference sequence). The CDR3 region is CASTPSGRSVDTQYF. The CDR3 nucleotides are TGTGCCAGCACCCCTAGCGGGAGGTCGGTAGATACGCAGTATTTT.

There are a few counts of this clone. The rearrangement joins TRBV6-4 to TRBJ2-2, with D perhaps TRBD2 (5 bases). The CDR3 loop spans 13 amino acids. V lost 3 bases to trimming and J lost 6 bases, with 8 bases between them. Germline loops: CDR1 MRHNA, CDR2 SNTAGT. CDR3 coding DNA: TGTGCCAGCAGTGAAGAGGGAGCCGGGGAGCTGTTTTTT. It codes for CASSEEGAGELFF.

The rearrangement uses TRBV6-5 and TRBJ1-2, with D possibly TRBD1 on 6 matching bases. The V gene lost 5 bases and the J gene lost 5 bases, with 12 bases spanning the gap. Germline values: CDR1 MNHEY, CDR2 SVGAGI. CDR3 size: 13 residues. The CDR3 here is CASSARGLYGYTF. DNA of the CDR3: TGTGCCAGCAGTGCTAGGGGGTTATATGGCTACACCTTC.

The V gene is TRBV27, the J gene TRBJ1-1; 8 nucleotides agree with TRBD1. The germline V gene has CDR1 MNHEY and CDR2 SMNVEV (reference sequence). The CDR3 covers 10 residues. The CDR3, as DNA: TGTGTTGACAGGGGACGTGAAGCTTTCTTT. This sequence encodes CVDRGREAFF.

This clone appeared once. V is TRBV28 and J is TRBJ2-1; 7 positions agree with TRBD1. Germline CDR1 reads MDHEN; CDR2 reads SYDVKM. Trimming took 6 bases from V and 5 from J; bases not matched to a gene: 10. The CDR3 loop spans 15 amino acids. This CDR3 is CASRINRDRDNEQFF. DNA for the CDR3: TGTGCCAGCAGGATAAACCGCGACAGGGACAATGAGCAGTTCTTC.

V usage is TRBV27 and J usage is TRBJ2-7; a possible D gene is TRBD2 (6 bases). The CDR3 sequence is 15 residues long. The germline V gene has CDR1 MNHEY and CDR2 SMNVEV (reference sequence). The V gene lost 5 bases and the J gene lost 1 base, with 15 bases spanning the gap. The CDR3 reads CASSLGAGISYEQYF. The DNA of the CDR3 is TGTGCCAGCAGTCTTGGGGCGGGAATATCCTACGAGCAGTACTTC.

The chain employs TRBV13 and TRBJ2-3; 7 bases align to TRBD2. The CDR3 totals 13 residues. The junction had 7 bases not matched to a gene; V was cut back by 7 bases and J by 6 bases. Germline CDR1 is PRHDT and CDR2 is FYEKMQ (reference sequence). In nucleotides, the CDR3 is TGTGCCAGCAACGGGAGGAATGGGGATACGCAGTATTTT. Amino acid sequence: CASNGRNGDTQYF.